These T cell receptor beta chains were read from a single sample in a study of T cell repertoires in cytomegalovirus infection. MiXCR, applied by TCRdb to the reads, yields one record per CDR3 protein. The sample lists 740,000 or so distinct CDR3 sequences, 35% to 45% occurring once. The sequencing input was PBMCs. Source of these receptors: a human donor in good health (CMV status not recorded). Some clones in this sample may be carry-over from other donors' samples. CDR3s include the opening cysteine and the closing phenylalanine or tryptophan. A D gene is named only where the DNA matches it firmly. Size values are once, few and many counts, or a class for expanded clones, and some rows have none.

D gene	V gene	J gene	clone size	CDR3 DNA	CDR3 protein
.	TRBV20-1	TRBJ1-2	.	TGCAGTGCTAGAGTCGGGAGAATTAACTATGGCTACACCTTC	CSARVGRINYGYTF
TRBD1	TRBV7-2	TRBJ2-7	many	TGTGCCAGCAGCTTAGGACAGGGGGGCGCCTACGAGCAGTACTTC	CASSLGQGGAYEQYF
.	TRBV27	TRBJ1-4	.	TGTGCCAGCAGTTTATCGCATCCGTCTGCAACTAATGAAAAACTGTTTTTT	CASSLSHPSATNEKLFF
.	TRBV2	TRBJ1-4	.	TGTGCCAGCAGTGATGGTCGACGTCTTAATGAAAAACTGTTTTTT	CASSDGRRLNEKLFF
.	TRBV7-8	TRBJ1-1	many	TGTGCCAGCAGCCCAGAGGAGGGTAAGAACACTGAAGCTTTCTTT	CASSPEEGKNTEAFF
.	TRBV2	TRBJ2-5	.	TGTGCCAGCAGTGAGGGTCTGGGGTACCAAGAGACCCAGTACTTC	CASSEGLGYQETQYF
.	TRBV15	TRBJ2-7	.	TGTGCCACCAGCAGCAACAGGGAAACCTACGAGCAGTACTTC	CATSSNRETYEQYF
.	TRBV2	TRBJ1-1	.	TGTGCCAGCAGTGACTTTAGAAGTTGGGGCGAGAACACTGAAGCTTTCTTT	CASSDFRSWGENTEAFF
TRBD1	TRBV5-3	TRBJ2-3	.	TGTGCCAGAAGCCTATTCGGACAGGGGAGCACAGATACGCAGTATTTT	CARSLFGQGSTDTQYF
TRBD2	TRBV7-6	TRBJ2-5	many	TGTGCCAGCAGCTTAGGCGGGGGGAAAGAGACCCAGTACTTC	CASSLGGGKETQYF
.	TRBV10-3	TRBJ2-7	.	TGTGCCATCAGTGACCCTTCAGGAGTCTCCTACGAGCAGTACTTC	CAISDPSGVSYEQYF
.	TRBV6-1	TRBJ1-2	.	TGTGCCAGCAGGTTCCCCGGCTACACCTTC	CASRFPGYTF
.	TRBV28	TRBJ2-5	few	TGTGCCAGCAGTTTGTATGTTGCCCCGGCGGAGACCCAGTACTTC	CASSLYVAPAETQYF
.	TRBV7-6	TRBJ1-1	many	TGTGCCAGCAGCTTAGCGCTTGGGGTAAAATCTCGCACTGAAGCTTTCTTT	CASSLALGVKSRTEAFF
.	TRBV7-9	TRBJ2-7	many	TGTGCCAGCATTAACTCCGGGACGGTGGCCTACGAGCAGTACTTC	CASINSGTVAYEQYF
TRBD1	TRBV6-1	TRBJ2-7	few	TGTGCCAGCAGTCCCCGACCGGGACAGGGAATATACGAGCAGTACTTC	CASSPRPGQGIYEQYF
TRBD1	TRBV19	TRBJ2-3	few	TGTGCCAGTAGAAAACGACAGGGGATTAGCACAGATACGCAGTATTTT	CASRKRQGISTDTQYF
.	TRBV24-1	TRBJ2-1	few	TGTGCCACCAGTGAAGACAGAAACTACAATGAGCAGTTCTTC	CATSEDRNYNEQFF
TRBD1	TRBV4-1	TRBJ2-7	.	TGCGCCAGCAGCCAAGGGTGGGCAGGGGGATCCTACGCGCAGTACTTC	CASSQGWAGGSYAQYF
TRBD1	TRBV10-3	TRBJ1-2	.	TGTGCCAACCGACAGGGAGACGGCTACACCTTC	CANRQGDGYTF
.	TRBV7-7	TRBJ2-5	.	TGTGCTAGCAGCCCAACTTGGGGCGGGCAAGAGACCCAGTACTTC	CASSPTWGGQETQYF
TRBD2	TRBV12-3/TRBV12-4	TRBJ2-7	.	TGTGCCAGCAGTTTTGGGGGAGGGAACTACGAGCAGTACTTC	CASSFGGGNYEQYF
.	TRBV26	TRBJ1-2	once	TGTGCCAGCAGTATCGTTAGACAGGGGACGGGGGGCTACACCTTC	CASSIVRQGTGGYTF
.	TRBV6-8	TRBJ2-3	.	TGTGCCAGCAGTTACGGTGCTCTTCCTAGCACAGATACGCAGTATTTT	CASSYGALPSTDTQYF
.	TRBV6-9	TRBJ2-2	few	TGTGCCATCGCCCAACCGAACACCGGGGAGCTGTTTTTT	CAIAQPNTGELFF
TRBD2	TRBV24-1	TRBJ2-2	.	TGTGCCACCAGTGATTTGCGTTGGCGGGGGGGCTCCCCGAACACCGGGGAGCTGTTTTTT	CATSDLRWRGGSPNTGELFF
.	TRBV28	TRBJ2-6	many	TGTGCCAGCAGTTTACTGTCCTCTGGGGCCAACGTCCTGACTTTC	CASSLLSSGANVLTF
.	TRBV20-1	TRBJ2-7	.	TGCAGTGCTAGGAGTAGAGGGAGTGACGAGCAGTACTTC	CSARSRGSDEQYF
.	TRBV28	TRBJ1-1	.	TGTGCCAGCAGTTTTAATCCGGACCGCATGAACACTGAAGCTTTCTTT	CASSFNPDRMNTEAFF
TRBD1	TRBV27	TRBJ2-1	few	TGTGCCAGCAGTTCGCAACGGGACAGGGTAAGCAATGAGCAGTTCTTC	CASSSQRDRVSNEQFF
TRBD2	TRBV6-6	TRBJ2-7	few	TGTGCCAGCAGCCCCCCCGGACTAGCGGGAGGGTTGAACCACGAGCAGTACTTC	CASSPPGLAGGLNHEQYF
.	TRBV7-2	TRBJ2-1	few	TGTGCCAGCAGCTTTGGGGAATTATTATATTACAATGAGCAGTTCTTC	CASSFGELLYYNEQFF
TRBD1	TRBV19	TRBJ2-7	.	TGTGCCAGTAGTACTACAAAGGGGGCCACCTACGAGCAGTACTTC	CASSTTKGATYEQYF
.	TRBV2	TRBJ2-7	.	TGTGCCAGCAGTGTGGGCCAGGCCTCCTACGAGCAGTACTTC	CASSVGQASYEQYF
.	TRBV7-9	TRBJ1-2	.	TGTGCCAGCAGCTTAGCGCAGCTTACTAACTATGGCTACACCTTC	CASSLAQLTNYGYTF
.	TRBV7-8	TRBJ2-2	many	TGTGCCAGCAGCTTAGCGAGACGGGCCGGGGAGCTGTTTTTT	CASSLARRAGELFF
.	TRBV6-5	TRBJ2-5	.	TGTGCCAGCAGTTACCTGGCAGGGCGGGAGACCCAGTACTTC	CASSYLAGRETQYF
.	TRBV7-6	TRBJ2-5	.	TGTGCCAGCAGCCGCAGCGTAGCGGCTCGGGGGGAGACCCAGTACTTC	CASSRSVAARGETQYF
.	TRBV12-3/TRBV12-4	TRBJ2-2	.	TGTGCCAGCAGTTTAGATCCGGGGGCCGGGGAGCTGTTTTTT	CASSLDPGAGELFF
.	TRBV7-8	TRBJ1-2	.	TGTGCCAGCAGCTTAGATGTCACCTTATCCTATGGCTACACCTTC	CASSLDVTLSYGYTF
TRBD1	TRBV5-1	TRBJ1-1	.	TGCGCCAGCAGCCTCCGACAGGGTGGCGCTGAAGCTTTCTTT	CASSLRQGGAEAFF
.	TRBV27	TRBJ2-3	.	TGTGCCAGCAGTTTAACCCGATGGGGGGGGCCAGATACGCAGTATTTT	CASSLTRWGGPDTQYF
TRBD1	TRBV28	TRBJ2-2	.	TGTGCCAGCAGTTACCCCCTGGGACAGGATAGGAACACCGGGGAGCTGTTTTTT	CASSYPLGQDRNTGELFF